The 26 T cell receptor beta chains listed next were all sequenced from one sample in a study of blood T cell repertoires in COVID-19. Some clones are missing from TCRdb's copy, which holds only in-frame ones; the method was immunoSEQ multiplex PCR. This table has 150,000 to 200,000 clones, under 85% appearing once. The sequenced sample consisted of peripheral blood. The origin of the receptors is a woman between 65 and 79 years old with COVID-19, enrolled during active disease.

The chain recombines TRBV5-6 with TRBJ2-3; D is perhaps TRBD1 (6 bases). The CDR3 extends over 14 amino acids. Trimming cost V 5 bases and J 2 bases, with 12 bases left between them. Per germline, CDR1 SGHDT and CDR2 YYEEEE. The DNA of the CDR3 is TGTGCCAGCAGTACGGACAGCTCCACAGATACGCAGTATTTT. Protein: CASSTDSSTDTQYF.

The rearrangement joins TRBV21-1 to TRBJ2-1; the D call in the table, TRBD2, was not verified against the DNA. TRBV21-1 is termed a pseudogene. CDR3 length: 16 residues. The CDR3 protein is CASSNSGDSSYNEQFF. Here the CDR3 DNA reads TGTGCCAGCAGCAATAGCGGGGATAGCTCCTACAATGAGCAGTTCTTC.

This chain joins TRBV19 and TRBJ2-5, with 12 nucleotides matching TRBD1. This CDR3 is 18 amino acids long. J gave up 2 bases and V 5 bases, and 12 bases lay outside the gene matches. Germline values: CDR1 LNHDA, CDR2 SQIVND (reference sequence). CDR3 bases: TGTGCCAGTAGTCGGACCGGGACAGGGGGCGCAGGGCAAGAGACCCAGTACTTC. It encodes CASSRTGTGGAGQETQYF.

The CDR3 DNA follows: TGCGCCAGCAGCCCGAACAGGGTATCGAACATTCAGTACTTC. Protein sequence: CASSPNRVSNIQYF. V and J are TRBV5-1 and TRBJ2-4; tentative D call: TRBD1 (6 bases). The V end was cut by 4 bases, the J end by 7 bases, with 15 bases between. CDR1 SGHRS and CDR2 YFSETQ come from the germline V gene. The CDR3 consists of 14 residues. The complete variable domain, with remaining parts taken from reference TRBV5-1 and TRBJ2-4, reads KAGVTQTPRYLIKTRGQQVTLSCSPISGHRSVSWYQQTPGQGLQFLFEYFSETQRNKGNFPGRFSGRQFSNSRSEMNVSTLELGDSALYLCASSPNRVSNIQYFGAGTRLSVL.

The CDR3 reads CASRSGQGSTNEKLFF. The CDR3 DNA is TGTGCCAGCAGATCGGGACAGGGATCAACTAATGAAAAACTGTTTTTT. V gene TRBV6-6 combines with J gene TRBJ1-4, with 9 bases fitting TRBD1. Per germline, CDR1 MNHNY and CDR2 SVGAGI (reference sequence). The junction had 5 bases not matched to a gene; V was cut back by 6 bases and J by 0 bases. This CDR3 comprises 16 residues.

The genes are TRBV5-4 and TRBJ2-2; 9 nucleotides align to TRBD1. Germline CDR1 and CDR2: SGHNT and YYREEE (reference sequence). V shed 3 bases, J shed 5 bases, and the junction held 11 bases outside the gene matches. This CDR3 has 17 residues. The DNA of the CDR3 is TGTGCCAGCAGCTCGCCGGGACAGGGCAACCCAACCGGGGAGCTGTTTTTT. This translates into CASSSPGQGNPTGELFF.

The chain is built from TRBV28 and TRBJ1-2, with 8 bases lining up with TRBD1. The CDR3 loop spans 16 amino acids. Germline V lookup: CDR1 MDHEN, CDR2 SYDVKM. Germline trimming cut 3 bases from V and 8 bases from J; bases unmatched to any gene: 14. CDR3 sequence (DNA): TGTGCCAGCAGTTTGCCTAATCCCGGGACAGGTAAAGGCTACACCTTC. It is translated as CASSLPNPGTGKGYTF.

This sequence joins TRBV2 and TRBJ1-2; 7 bases match TRBD1. CDR3 length: 14 residues. The V segment lost 10 bases and the J segment 5 bases; nucleotides outside the gene matches: 13. The germline V gene encodes CDR1 SNHLY and CDR2 FYNNEI. The CDR3 is CATTTGPSIYGYTF. In DNA form, the CDR3 reads TGTGCCACCACGACAGGGCCCTCGATATATGGCTACACCTTC.

This clone was seen a handful of times. The chain recombines TRBV21-1 with TRBJ2-2; no check of the table's D call, TRBD2, against the DNA was made. TRBV21-1 is assigned pseudogene status. This CDR3 region has 16 residues. The CDR3 nucleotides read TGTGCCAGCAGCAAATCAGCGGTCCTGCACACCGGGGAGCTGTTTTTT. The encoded protein is CASSKSAVLHTGELFF.

The V gene is TRBV5-1, the J gene TRBJ1-2; D may be TRBD1 (5 bases). The CDR3 contains 13 residues. V was pared by 4 bases and J by 5 bases, with 12 bases between. Per germline, CDR1 SGHRS and CDR2 YFSETQ. CDR3 bases: TGCGCCAGCAGCCGCGAAGGGGATTATGGCTACACCTTC. Its protein product is CASSREGDYGYTF.

This clone was seen just once. The V call is TRBV7-9, the J call TRBJ2-1; D uncertain. Germline V gives CDR1 SEHNR, CDR2 FQNEAQ (reference sequence). Trimming removed 5 bases from V and 9 bases from J, with 8 bases in between. This CDR3 spans 11 amino acids. The CDR3 DNA reads as TGTGCCAGCAGCCCGATCGGTGAGCAGTTCTTC. Its translation: CASSPIGEQFF. Combining the CDR3 with reference TRBV7-9 and TRBJ2-1 gives the whole variable domain DTGVSQNPRHKITKRGQNVTFRCDPISEHNRLYWYRQTLGQGPEFLTYFQNEAQLEKSRLLSDRFSAERPKGSFSTLEIQRTEQGDSAMYLCASSPIGEQFFGPGTRLTVL.

This clone was seen a handful of times. The J gene is TRBJ1-3, the V gene TRBV28, with TRBD1 matching over 8 bases. The germline CDR1 and CDR2 sequences are MDHEN and SYDVKM. CDR3 length: 14 amino acids. V was clipped by 8 bases and J by 0 bases; unmatched bases: 3. CDR3 sequence: CASLTGGSGNTIYF. CDR3 in DNA: TGTGCCAGCCTCACAGGGGGCTCTGGAAACACCATATATTTT.

The gene calls are TRBV7-9 and TRBJ2-7; 8 positions match TRBD2. Germline trimming cut 5 bases from V and 2 bases from J; bases unmatched to any gene: 2. This CDR3 is 13 amino acids long. The germline V gene encodes CDR1 SEHNR and CDR2 FQNEAQ (reference sequence). DNA of the CDR3: TGTGCCAGCAGCAATAGCGGGACCTACGAGCAGTACTTC. Translating gives CASSNSGTYEQYF.

The genes are TRBV5-1 and TRBJ2-5; 13 bases match TRBD2. V was clipped by 0 bases and J by 4 bases; unmatched bases: 0. The CDR3 runs to 15 residues. Germline values: CDR1 SGHRS, CDR2 YFSETQ. CDR3 bases: TGCGCCAGCAGCTTGGGGACTAGCGGGAGAGAGACCCAGTACTTC. Protein: CASSLGTSGRETQYF.

This chain connects TRBV5-5 to TRBJ2-2; TRBD2 matches 11 bases. The CDR3 loop spans 18 amino acids. From germline, CDR1 is SGHKS and CDR2 YYEKEE (reference sequence). J lost 0 bases, V lost 3 bases, and 7 bases had no gene match. CDR3 region: CASSSGLAGIANTGELFF. CDR3 sequence (DNA): TGTGCCAGCAGCTCTGGACTAGCGGGTATCGCGAACACCGGGGAGCTGTTTTTT.

The CDR3 region is CASSFSTGSNYGYTF. The CDR3 DNA reads TGTGCCAGCAGCTTTTCGACAGGGAGTAACTATGGCTACACCTTC. This chain links TRBV5-4 with TRBJ1-2, with 7 bases fitting TRBD1. The CDR3 is made up of 15 amino acids. V trimming: 2 bases; J trimming: 1 base; junction bases outside the gene matches: 5. Per germline, CDR1 SGHNT and CDR2 YYREEE (reference sequence).

This clone was seen only once. The chain couples TRBV27 to TRBJ2-3, with TRBD2 identical over 12 bases. The CDR3 has 18 residues. With V trimmed by 4 bases and J by 4 bases, 12 bases remained unmatched. Germline V gene sequence: CDR1 MNHEY, CDR2 SMNVEV (reference sequence). The CDR3, as DNA: TGTGCCAGCAGTTCCCGACTTGCGACTAGCGGGAGTGCAGATACGCAGTATTTT. Translated: CASSSRLATSGSADTQYF.

The rearrangement links TRBV20-1 to TRBJ1-4, with D hard to call. The CDR3 is 13 residues long. V lost 4 bases and J lost 0, with 6 bases in between. The germline CDR1 and CDR2 sequences are DFQATT and SNEGSKA (reference sequence). The CDR3 nucleotides read TGCAGTGCTATTGATACAACTAATGAAAAACTGTTTTTT. Amino acid sequence: CSAIDTTNEKLFF.

A single count supports this clone. The CDR3 bases are TGCGCCAGCAGTTACGCAGGAACTAACTATGGCTACACCTTC. Protein product: CASSYAGTNYGYTF. The chain couples TRBV5-1 to TRBJ1-2; D is undetermined. CDR1 is SGHRS, CDR2 YFSETQ, per germline. The CDR3 runs 14 residues. Trimming took 5 bases from V and 0 from J, leaving 11 bases between them.

The chain carries TRBV5-1 and TRBJ2-7; D is possibly TRBD1 (6 bases). The CDR3 is 14 amino acids. Between the trimmed V and J ends, which lost 2 bases and 3 bases, there was a span of 12 bases. Germline lookup yields CDR1 SGHRS and CDR2 YFSETQ. CDR3 protein: CASSFGTFDYEQYF. The CDR3, as DNA: TGCGCCAGCAGCTTCGGGACATTTGACTACGAGCAGTACTTC.

This chain uses TRBV6-5 with TRBJ1-1, with D maybe TRBD1 (5 bases). The CDR3 totals 15 residues. V was clipped by 0 bases and J by 1 base, with 9 bases between them. Germline-derived CDR1 and CDR2 are MNHEY and SVGAGI. CDR3 amino acids: CASSYSGQRNTEAFF. The CDR3 region has the DNA TGTGCCAGCAGTTACTCGGGGCAGAGGAACACTGAAGCTTTCTTT.

This clone was seen once. The chain recombines TRBV7-8 with TRBJ2-7; 8 bases map to TRBD2. The CDR3 spans 18 residues. Trimming took 4 bases from V and 3 from J; bases not matched to a gene: 17. Looked up from germline, CDR1 is SGHVS and CDR2 is FQNEAQ. As DNA, the CDR3 is TGTGCCAGCAGCTCGTGGGGTAGCGGGGAGTTCATGCTCTACGAGCAGTACTTC. Protein sequence: CASSSWGSGEFMLYEQYF.

The chain joins TRBV7-2 to TRBJ2-5, with unresolved D. Trimming cost V 2 bases and J 2 bases, with 12 bases left between them. The CDR3 spans 15 residues. CDR1 is SGHTA and CDR2 is FQGNSA in the germline V gene. The CDR3 reads CASSLWPRRQETQYF. The DNA for the CDR3 is TGTGCCAGCAGCTTATGGCCCAGGCGACAAGAGACCCAGTACTTC.

The J gene is TRBJ2-7, the V gene TRBV6-5; 8 bases map to TRBD2. CDR1 is MNHEY and CDR2 is SVGAGI in the germline V gene. The CDR3 extends over 14 amino acids. The V and J ends lost 7 bases and 2 bases, in that order; junction bases with no gene match: 7. This chain's CDR3 is CASTVGAGAYEQYF. In DNA, the CDR3 is TGTGCCAGCACTGTCGGAGCGGGAGCCTACGAGCAGTACTTC.

The rearrangement uses TRBV15 and TRBJ2-1, with a weak D call TRBD2 (5 bases). The germline V gene has CDR1 LNHNV and CDR2 YYDKDF (reference sequence). The ends were cut back, 0 bases at V and 7 bases at J, with 22 bases in the middle. CDR3 length equals 18 residues. The CDR3 DNA follows: TGTGCCACCAGCAGAGATCCGCCAACGGGAATCACAACGAATGAGCAGTTCTTC. The encoded protein is CATSRDPPTGITTNEQFF.

This clone was counted once. V and J are TRBV24-1 and TRBJ1-5, with no clear D. Germline V gene sequence: CDR1 KGHDR, CDR2 SFDVKD. V was shortened by 2 bases and J by 4 bases, with 17 bases between the two germline ends. The length of the CDR3 is 17 residues. The CDR3 DNA reads as TGTGCCACCAGTGATTCCCGGGCGGAGGCCCTAAATCAGCCCCAGCATTTT. Amino acids: CATSDSRAEALNQPQHF.